This TCR beta chain was captured in a study of Tregs in tolerant kidney transplant recipients. Profiled with immunoSEQ multiplex PCR; TCRdb holds only in-frame clones, not every one. Among tens of thousands of clones listed, around 84% were seen once. The CDR3 is made up of 17 amino acids. Germline V CDR1 and CDR2: SGHVS, FNYEAQ. Trimming shortened V by 4 bases and J by 7 bases, and 25 bases separated the two germline ends. The genes are TRBV7-6 and TRBJ1-2; D is possibly TRBD1 (5 bases). This sequence was found in a human donor in good health. Sample: CD4+ T cells from blood. The CDR3: CASSSEPGTSPLSGYTF. CDR3 DNA: TGTGCCAGCAGCTCGGAACCAGGGACTTCCCCTCTATCTGGCTACACCTTC.